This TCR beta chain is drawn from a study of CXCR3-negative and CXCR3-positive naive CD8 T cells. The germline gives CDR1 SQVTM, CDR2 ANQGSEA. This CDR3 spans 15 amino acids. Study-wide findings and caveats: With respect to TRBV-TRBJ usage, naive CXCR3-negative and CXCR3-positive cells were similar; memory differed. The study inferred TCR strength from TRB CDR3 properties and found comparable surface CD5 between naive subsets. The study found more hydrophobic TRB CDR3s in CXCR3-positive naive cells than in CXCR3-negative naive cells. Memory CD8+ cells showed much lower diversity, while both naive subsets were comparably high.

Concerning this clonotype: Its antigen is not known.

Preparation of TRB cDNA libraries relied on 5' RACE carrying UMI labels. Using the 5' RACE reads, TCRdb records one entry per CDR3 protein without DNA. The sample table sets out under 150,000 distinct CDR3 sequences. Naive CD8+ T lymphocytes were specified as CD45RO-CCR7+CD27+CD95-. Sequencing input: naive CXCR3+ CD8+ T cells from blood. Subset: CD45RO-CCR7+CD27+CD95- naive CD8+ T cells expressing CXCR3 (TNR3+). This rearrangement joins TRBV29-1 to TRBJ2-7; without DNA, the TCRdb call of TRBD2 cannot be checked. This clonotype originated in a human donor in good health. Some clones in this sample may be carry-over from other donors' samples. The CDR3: CSVESERENSYEQYF.